A selection of T cell receptor beta chains follows, all from one sample in a study of a mutant IDH1 vaccine in newly diagnosed glioma. Antigen specificity for these receptors is unknown. TCRdb's copy holds only in-frame clones and misses some; the assay was immunoSEQ multiplex PCR. This table has about 56,000 clones, 75% appearing once. The sample in question was PBMCs, obtained from a glioma patient whose treatment included an IDH1 peptide vaccine. The receptors stem from a man in his fifties with glioma. Both conserved end residues are part of each CDR3. The D gene is left open where the match is weak. Not every row has a clone size; where given, it reads once, few, many or a size class.

clone_size j_call cdr3_length v_call d_call cdr3_aa cdr3_nt
- TRBJ1-5 14 TRBV4-2 - CASSQEGPQQPQHF TGTGCCAGCAGCCAAGAAGGCCCCCAGCAGCCCCAGCATTTT
- TRBJ1-3 14 TRBV9 - CASSDGHSRNTIYF TGTGCCAGCAGCGACGGACACTCTCGAAACACCATATATTTT
once TRBJ2-7 13 TRBV2 - CASRDSWVGEQYF TGTGCCAGCAGGGACTCCTGGGTGGGCGAGCAGTACTTC
- TRBJ2-3 14 TRBV9 TRBD1 CASSLSQGADTQYF TGTGCCAGCAGCCTTTCCCAGGGGGCAGATACGCAGTATTTT
- TRBJ2-3 15 TRBV2 TRBD2 CASSLLTSGTYTQYF TGTGCCAGCAGCCTCCTGACTAGCGGGACCTATACGCAGTATTTT
once TRBJ2-6 17 TRBV9 TRBD1 CASSVKAGGAGANVLTF TGTGCCAGCAGCGTAAAAGCAGGGGGCGCTGGGGCCAACGTCCTGACTTTC
few TRBJ1-1 12 TRBV28 - CAIGQLNTEAFF TGTGCCATCGGACAGCTGAACACTGAAGCTTTCTTT
few TRBJ2-1 14 TRBV6-5 TRBD2 CASRPHGGNAEQFF TGTGCCAGCAGACCCCACGGGGGGAACGCTGAGCAGTTCTTC
few TRBJ1-5 15 TRBV6-6 - CASNLQGYSNQPQHF TGTGCCAGCAATCTACAGGGTTATAGCAATCAGCCCCAGCATTTT
- TRBJ2-7 15 TRBV7-2 TRBD1 CASSPGDSYSYEQYF TGTGCCAGCAGCCCAGGGGACAGCTACTCCTACGAGCAGTACTTC
- TRBJ2-2 13 TRBV5-6 - CASRTGLSGELFF TGTGCCAGCAGGACCGGGCTATCCGGGGAGCTGTTTTTT
- TRBJ1-4 14 TRBV18 - CASSPQGVGEKLFF TGTGCCAGCTCACCACAGGGGGTTGGCGAAAAACTGTTTTTT
few TRBJ2-7 14 TRBV9 TRBD1 CASSTGQDSYEQYF TGTGCCAGCAGCACGGGACAGGACTCCTACGAGCAGTACTTC
- TRBJ1-1 15 TRBV5-1 - CASGPDRGARAEAFF TGCGCCAGCGGACCAGATCGGGGGGCTCGCGCTGAAGCTTTCTTT
- TRBJ2-5 13 TRBV19 - CASSIQAQETQYF TGTGCCAGTAGTATACAGGCCCAAGAGACCCAGTACTTC
- TRBJ2-4 14 TRBV29-1 TRBD1 CSVEQGAPQNIQYF TGCAGCGTTGAGCAGGGGGCACCCCAAAACATTCAGTACTTC
- TRBJ1-5 15 TRBV5-5 - CASRLDSYSNQPQHF TGTGCCAGCAGACTTGACAGCTATAGCAATCAGCCCCAGCATTTT
- TRBJ1-1 14 TRBV19 - CASSRGRDPEGAFF TGTGCCAGTAGTCGGGGCCGAGACCCGGAGGGGGCTTTCTTT
- TRBJ1-3 14 TRBV10-3 - CAISDAAYGDTIYF TGTGCCATCAGTGACGCCGCTTACGGAGACACCATATATTTT
- TRBJ2-7 12 TRBV6-5 - CASSYLGGEQYF TGTGCCAGCAGTTACCTCGGGGGCGAGCAGTACTTC
- TRBJ1-1 15 TRBV2 - CASSEGETVNTEAFF TGTGCCAGCAGTGAAGGGGAGACAGTGAACACTGAAGCTTTCTTT
- TRBJ1-1 14 TRBV11-2 - CASTSGGEGVEAFF TGTGCCAGCACCTCGGGGGGGGAGGGCGTCGAAGCTTTCTTT
few TRBJ1-5 14 TRBV2 TRBD1 CASRPDRVNQPQHF TGTGCCAGCAGGCCCGACAGGGTAAATCAGCCCCAGCATTTT
few TRBJ1-1 13 TRBV5-6 - CASTSPLNTEAFF TGTGCCAGCACCTCCCCCTTGAACACTGAAGCTTTCTTT
- TRBJ1-2 14 TRBV7-2 TRBD1 CASSLRQGNYGYTF TGTGCCAGCAGCTTAAGACAGGGGAACTATGGCTACACCTTC